A selection of T cell receptor beta chains follows, all from one sample in a study of blood T cells in healthy people across ages. MiXCR, run by TCRdb on the 5' RACE reads, gives a single entry per CDR3 protein. The data hold about 1.6 million distinct CDR3 sequences, with roughly 30% observed a single time. The sequenced material came from blood. The receptor source for this set is a young woman in good health. The CDR3 runs from the conserved cysteine through the conserved F or W. The order of the fields is V gene, clone size, J gene, D gene, CDR3 protein, CDR3 DNA. A D gene is named only where the DNA matches it firmly. Rows may omit the clone size; those that give it use once, few, many or a size class.

>TRBV28|.|TRBJ2-3|TRBD2
CASSHTAAGVTDTQYF
TGTGCCAGCAGCCATACCGCGGCGGGGGTCACAGATACGCAGTATTTT
>TRBV7-9|few|TRBJ1-2|.
CASSLLGGGLANYGYTF
TGTGCCAGCAGCCTCCTCGGGGGGGGCCTAGCTAACTATGGCTACACCTTC
>TRBV15|.|TRBJ2-3|TRBD2
CATSLERGEGDTQYF
TGTGCCACCAGCTTGGAGCGGGGGGAAGGTGATACGCAGTATTTT
>TRBV10-2|many|TRBJ2-5|TRBD1
CASSKGQVWETQYF
TGCGCCAGCTCTAAAGGACAGGTTTGGGAGACCCAGTACTTC
>TRBV7-9|.|TRBJ2-5|TRBD1
CASSFETGIGQETQYF
TGTGCCAGCAGCTTTGAGACAGGGATTGGCCAAGAGACCCAGTACTTC
>TRBV5-1|few|TRBJ1-1|TRBD1
CASRRNTGDTEAFF
TGCGCCAGCAGGCGCAACACAGGGGACACTGAAGCTTTCTTT
>TRBV5-4|few|TRBJ2-1|TRBD2
CASSSPGTSGELEQFF
TGTGCCAGCAGCTCGCCCGGGACTAGCGGGGAGCTTGAGCAGTTCTTC
>TRBV15|many|TRBJ2-5|.
CATSRDRRSQETQYF
TGTGCCACCAGCAGAGATCGACGTAGCCAAGAGACCCAGTACTTC
>TRBV20-1|few|TRBJ2-5|.
CSAGAGSWKQETQYF
TGCAGTGCTGGAGCAGGGTCATGGAAGCAAGAGACCCAGTACTTC
>TRBV5-1|.|TRBJ1-2|TRBD1
CASSLAGQGTNYGYTF
TGCGCCAGCAGCTTGGCAGGACAGGGGACTAACTATGGCTACACCTTC
>TRBV27|.|TRBJ2-3|.
CASSYSTGDMGIDTQYF
TGTGCCAGCAGTTATAGCACGGGAGATATGGGGATTGATACGCAGTATTTT
>TRBV28|few|TRBJ2-1|TRBD2
CASSLVPGLAGGPNNEQFF
TGTGCCAGCAGTTTGGTCCCGGGACTAGCGGGAGGGCCAAACAATGAGCAGTTCTTC
>TRBV27|few|TRBJ2-7|TRBD1
CASSPRMDRANEQYF
TGTGCCAGCAGTCCCCGAATGGACAGGGCGAACGAGCAGTACTTC
>TRBV10-2|few|TRBJ2-1|TRBD1
CASSPTGDRNEQFF
TGCGCCAGCAGTCCGACAGGGGATCGGAATGAGCAGTTCTTC
>TRBV12-3/TRBV12-4|.|TRBJ2-1|.
CASSLSKVNEQFF
TGTGCCAGCAGTTTGAGCAAGGTAAATGAGCAGTTCTTC
>TRBV6-2/TRBV6-3|few|TRBJ2-3|.
CASSYPLLGGDTQYF
TGTGCCAGCAGTTACCCTCTTCTAGGGGGGGATACGCAGTATTTT
>TRBV4-1|.|TRBJ1-5|.
CASSQVRVRDYQPQHF
TGCGCCAGCAGCCAAGTTCGAGTCAGGGACTATCAGCCCCAGCATTTT
>TRBV21-1|.|TRBJ2-3|.
CARPGQDATYRTDTQYF
TGTGCCAGACCGGGACAGGACGCAACTTACAGGACAGATACGCAGTATTTT
>TRBV29-1|.|TRBJ1-1|.
CSVVLGAGGTEAFF
TGCAGCGTTGTATTGGGAGCCGGTGGGACTGAAGCTTTCTTT
>TRBV4-2|.|TRBJ2-5|.
CTSSQGDQGETQYF
TGTACCAGCAGCCAAGGCGACCAGGGAGAGACCCAGTACTTC
>TRBV5-1|few|TRBJ1-4|.
CASSLIGRTDNEKLFF
TGCGCCAGCAGCTTAATAGGGAGGACAGATAATGAAAAACTGTTTTTT
>TRBV7-2|.|TRBJ1-5|TRBD1
CASSRDRGLGNQPQHF
TGTGCCAGCAGCCGAGACAGGGGACTAGGAAATCAGCCCCAGCATTTT
>TRBV6-2/TRBV6-3|.|TRBJ2-3|.
CASSYGLIWADTDTQYF
TGTGCCAGCAGTTACGGCCTGATTTGGGCCGACACAGATACGCAGTATTTT
>TRBV4-2|few|TRBJ2-1|TRBD2
CASSQGRTSGYNERFF
TGTGCCAGCAGCCAAGGTAGGACTAGCGGCTACAATGAGCGGTTCTTC
>TRBV7-9|.|TRBJ1-2|TRBD1
CASSPGTDGYGYTF
TGTGCCAGCAGCCCCGGGACAGACGGCTATGGCTACACCTTC
>TRBV10-3|few|TRBJ2-1|TRBD1
CAISDDWTGGTEQFF
TGTGCCATCAGCGATGATTGGACAGGGGGGACTGAGCAGTTCTTC
>TRBV6-1|.|TRBJ2-7|.
CASIFLGGSYEQYF
TGTGCCAGCATCTTCCTCGGGGGCTCCTACGAGCAGTACTTC
>TRBV2|.|TRBJ2-1|TRBD2
CASSGLADVEFF
TGTGCCAGCAGTGGACTAGCGGACGTGGAGTTCTTC
>TRBV4-1|.|TRBJ2-1|.
CASSQAAGSSYEQFF
TGCGCCAGCAGCCAAGCGGCGGGAAGCTCCTACGAGCAGTTCTTC
>TRBV27|many|TRBJ1-2|.
CASSLRGIYGYTF
TGTGCCAGCAGTTTAAGAGGCATCTATGGCTACACCTTC
>TRBV30|.|TRBJ2-3|.
CAWSVQLTDTQYF
TGTGCCTGGAGTGTACAATTGACAGATACGCAGTATTTT
>TRBV20-1|.|TRBJ2-1|.
CSAREVGGFF
TGCAGTGCTAGAGAGGTGGGGGGGTTCTTC
>TRBV11-1|few|TRBJ2-7|.
CASSLEPGAEQYF
TGTGCCAGCAGCTTAGAGCCAGGGGCCGAGCAGTACTTC
>TRBV5-1|.|TRBJ1-1|.
CASSLGDGGSTEAFF
TGCGCCAGCAGCTTGGGGGATGGGGGCAGCACTGAAGCTTTCTTT
>TRBV20-1|few|TRBJ1-2|.
CSARNREGTIYGYTF
TGCAGTGCTAGAAACAGGGAGGGTACCATCTATGGCTACACCTTC
>TRBV6-4|.|TRBJ1-2|.
CASSEGAGTWGYTF
TGTGCCAGCAGTGAGGGGGCCGGGACGTGGGGCTACACCTTC
>TRBV15|few|TRBJ2-1|.
CASYPGEFF
TGTGCCAGCTATCCGGGAGAGTTCTTC
>TRBV5-1|.|TRBJ2-1|.
CASRSLEGDYNEQFF
TGCGCCAGCAGATCCCTGGAGGGCGACTACAATGAGCAGTTCTTC
>TRBV20-1|.|TRBJ1-6|.
CSARGRPGPGDPPFHF
TGCAGTGCTAGAGGCCGCCCGGGGCCAGGAGATCCACCCTTCCACTTT